This T cell receptor (beta chain) was sequenced for a study of post-analysis software for immune sequencing data. Study as a whole: Relapsing-remitting, secondary progressive and progressive-relapsing multiple sclerosis courses were included. Study-wide results and limits: Controls' normalized Chao1 diversity significantly exceeded that of multiple sclerosis patients. Patients had higher frequencies than controls of about five TRBV segments, including TRBV5-6, TRBV5-1 and TRBV20-1.

The CDR3 is made up of 14 amino acids. The V gene end was trimmed by 6 bases and the J gene end by 3 bases; junction bases not matched to a gene: 4. This clonotype has just one count. As yet, its antigen is unknown. Unique molecular identifiers featured in each of the TCR beta cDNA libraries. Input amounts of roughly 0.85 to 11 million T cells were used. These gave about 500,000 cDNA molecules, so each molecule approximated one T cell. In TCRdb, the PCR reads were re-called with MiXCR into one record per CDR3 protein. The data hold around 770,000 distinct CDR3 sequences, with roughly 46% observed a single time.

The V gene is TRBV12-3 or TRBV12-4, the J gene TRBJ1-4; 7 nucleotides match TRBD1. Material for sequencing was blood. The receptor was derived from a girl aged 5-17 years with multiple sclerosis. Written as DNA, the CDR3 is TGTGCCAGCAGAATCGGGACAGCTAATGAAAAACTGTTTTTT. It is translated as CASRIGTANEKLFF.